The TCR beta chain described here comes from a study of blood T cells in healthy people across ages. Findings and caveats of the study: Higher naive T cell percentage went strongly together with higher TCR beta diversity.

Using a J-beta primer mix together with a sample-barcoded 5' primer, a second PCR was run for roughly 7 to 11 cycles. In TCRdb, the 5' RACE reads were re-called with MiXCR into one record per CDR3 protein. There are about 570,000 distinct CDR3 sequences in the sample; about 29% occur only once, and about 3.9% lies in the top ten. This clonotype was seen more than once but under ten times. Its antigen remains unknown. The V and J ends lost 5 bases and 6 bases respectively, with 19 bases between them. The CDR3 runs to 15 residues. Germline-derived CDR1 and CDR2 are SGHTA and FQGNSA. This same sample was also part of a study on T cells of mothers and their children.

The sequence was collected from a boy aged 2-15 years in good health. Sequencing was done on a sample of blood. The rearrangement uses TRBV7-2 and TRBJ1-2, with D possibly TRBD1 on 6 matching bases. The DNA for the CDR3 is TGTGCCAGCAGCCCCGAGGCGGGGGCGGTTAATGGCTACACCTTC. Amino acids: CASSPEAGAVNGYTF.